The 5 T cell receptor beta chains below were found in one sample sequenced in a study of blood T cell repertoires in COVID-19. Measured with immunoSEQ multiplex PCR; TCRdb has only the in-frame clones, and not every one. The sample has about 200,000 clones, 86% seen once. The sequencing input was PBMCs or T cells enriched from blood (not recorded which). The source of these receptors is a man in his forties with acute COVID-19.

The chain recombines TRBV7-9 with TRBJ1-2, with TRBD1 matching over 8 bases. This CDR3 comprises 13 residues. J was trimmed by 7 bases and V by 5 bases; bases with no gene match: 6. Looked up from germline, CDR1 is SEHNR and CDR2 is FQNEAQ (reference sequence). The CDR3 coding sequence is TGTGCCAGCAGCCCGACAGGGGTTTTTGGCTACACCTTC. Translated, it gives CASSPTGVFGYTF.

Turning to this clone: In the same sample, other DNA sequences code for this CDR3. This chain joins TRBV6-5 and TRBJ2-7, with TRBD1 matching over 9 bases. The CDR3 runs to 13 residues. Trimming removed 4 bases from V and 3 bases from J; junction bases left unmatched: 1. Per the germline V gene, CDR1 is MNHEY and CDR2 is SVGAGI. CDR3 nucleotides: TGTGCCAGCAGTTTGGGACAGGGCTACGAGCAGTACTTC. It codes for CASSLGQGYEQYF.

This clone was observed a handful of times. The chain has TRBV10-3 and TRBJ1-5; 8 bases align to TRBD1. Germline values: CDR1 ENHRY, CDR2 SYGVKD. The CDR3 contains 13 residues. The trim removed 4 bases at V and 4 bases at J, leaving 0 bases unmatched. CDR3 DNA sequence: TGTGCCATCAGTGGACAGGGGAATCAGCCCCAGCATTTT. It codes for CAISGQGNQPQHF.

The V call is TRBV13, the J call TRBJ1-1; D might be TRBD1 (6 bases). Germline V gene lookup returns CDR1 PRHDT and CDR2 FYEKMQ (reference sequence). The CDR3 has 15 residues. Trimming stripped 6 bases from V and 4 bases from J, with 18 bases between. DNA of the CDR3: TGTGCCAGCAGACATAACTCGGGGGGGCTCACTGAAGCTTTCTTT. It is translated as CASRHNSGGLTEAFF.

V gene TRBV28 combines with J gene TRBJ2-2; D might be TRBD2 (5 bases). This CDR3 has 15 amino acids. Looked up from germline, CDR1 is MDHEN and CDR2 is SYDVKM. V was cut by 7 bases and J by 0 bases, with 12 bases left in between. The CDR3 DNA reads as TGTGCCAGCACCTTGGCGGGTCCGAACACCGGGGAGCTGTTTTTT. Translated: CASTLAGPNTGELFF.